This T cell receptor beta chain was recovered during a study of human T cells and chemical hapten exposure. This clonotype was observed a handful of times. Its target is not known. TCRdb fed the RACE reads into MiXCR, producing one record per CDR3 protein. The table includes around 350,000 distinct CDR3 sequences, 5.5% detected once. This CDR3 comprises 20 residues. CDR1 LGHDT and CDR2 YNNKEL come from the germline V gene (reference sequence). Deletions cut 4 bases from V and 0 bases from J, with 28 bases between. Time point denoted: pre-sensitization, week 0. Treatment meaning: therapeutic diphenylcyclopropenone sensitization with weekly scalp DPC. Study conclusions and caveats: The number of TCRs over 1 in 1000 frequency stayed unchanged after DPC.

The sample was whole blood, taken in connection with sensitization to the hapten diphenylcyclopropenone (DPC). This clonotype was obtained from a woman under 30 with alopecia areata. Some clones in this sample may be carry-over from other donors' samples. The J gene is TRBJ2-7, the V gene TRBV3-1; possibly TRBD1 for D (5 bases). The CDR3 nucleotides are TGTGCCAGCAGCCCCGGTTTTCTCGATGCTCTGGGGCGAAGCTCCTACGAGCAGTACTTC. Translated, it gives CASSPGFLDALGRSSYEQYF.